The present TCR beta chain was sequenced within a study of blood T cells in healthy people across ages. Findings and caveats of the study: The donors' CMV status was not determined, possibly confounding changes in expanded clonotypes. The study regarded diversity estimates from one million T cells as underestimates.

The CDR3 loop spans 14 amino acids. V dropped 4 bases and J dropped 4 bases, with 11 bases sitting between them. CDR1 and CDR2 (germline): KGHDR, SFDVKD. The use of a sample-barcoded 5' primer and a J-beta primer mix characterized a second PCR of roughly 7 to 11 cycles. Tags on each cDNA molecule came from a template-switch adaptor with 12 random nucleotides. TCRdb re-analysed the 5' RACE reads in MiXCR, keeping a single row per CDR3 protein. The sample lists roughly 1 million distinct CDR3 sequences, around 25% occurring once. This clonotype was seen only a few times. The antigen is undetermined. These sequences were also reported in another study, on T cells of mothers and their children.

This chain uses TRBV24-1 with TRBJ2-3; D not resolved. Sequenced material: blood. The TCR originated in a girl aged 2 to 10 in good health. This CDR3 reads CATSDPMLPDTQYF. The CDR3 DNA is TGTGCCACCAGTGACCCAATGTTACCAGATACGCAGTATTTT.